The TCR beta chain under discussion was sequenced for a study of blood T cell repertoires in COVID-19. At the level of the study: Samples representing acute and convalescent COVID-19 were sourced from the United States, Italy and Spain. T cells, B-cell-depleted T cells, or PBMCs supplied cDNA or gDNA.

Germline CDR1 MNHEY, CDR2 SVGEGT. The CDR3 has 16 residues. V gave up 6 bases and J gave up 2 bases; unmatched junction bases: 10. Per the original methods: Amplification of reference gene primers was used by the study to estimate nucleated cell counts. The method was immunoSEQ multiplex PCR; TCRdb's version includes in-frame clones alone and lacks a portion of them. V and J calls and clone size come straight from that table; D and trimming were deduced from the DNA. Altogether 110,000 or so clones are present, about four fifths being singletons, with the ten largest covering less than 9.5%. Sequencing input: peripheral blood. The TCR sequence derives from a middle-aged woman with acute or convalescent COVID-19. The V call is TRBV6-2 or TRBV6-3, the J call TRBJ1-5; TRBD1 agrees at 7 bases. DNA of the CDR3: TGTGCCAGCAGCCGAGGGGGCCTGGGAGGCAATCAGCCCCAGCATTTT. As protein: CASSRGGLGGNQPQHF.